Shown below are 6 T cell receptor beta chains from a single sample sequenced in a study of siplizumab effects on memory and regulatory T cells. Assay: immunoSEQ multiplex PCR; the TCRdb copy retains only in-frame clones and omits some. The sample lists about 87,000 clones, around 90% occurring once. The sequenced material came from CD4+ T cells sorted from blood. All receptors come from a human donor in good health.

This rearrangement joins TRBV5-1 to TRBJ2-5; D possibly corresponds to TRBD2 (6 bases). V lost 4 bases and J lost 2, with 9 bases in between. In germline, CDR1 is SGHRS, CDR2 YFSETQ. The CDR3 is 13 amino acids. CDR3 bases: TGCGCCAGCAGCCCTAGCGTTCAAGAGACCCAGTACTTC. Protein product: CASSPSVQETQYF.

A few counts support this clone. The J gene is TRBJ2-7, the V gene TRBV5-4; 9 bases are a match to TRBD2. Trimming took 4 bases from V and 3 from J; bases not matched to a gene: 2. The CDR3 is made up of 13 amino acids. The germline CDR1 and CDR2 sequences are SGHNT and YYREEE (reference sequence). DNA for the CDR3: TGTGCCAGCAGCCTAGCGGGACGCTACGAGCAGTACTTC. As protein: CASSLAGRYEQYF.

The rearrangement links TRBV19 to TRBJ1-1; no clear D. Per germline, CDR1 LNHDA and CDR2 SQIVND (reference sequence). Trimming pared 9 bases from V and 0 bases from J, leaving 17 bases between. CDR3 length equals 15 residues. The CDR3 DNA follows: TGTGCCAGCACCCCACCGGGCCGGTTGAACACTGAAGCTTTCTTT. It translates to CASTPPGRLNTEAFF.

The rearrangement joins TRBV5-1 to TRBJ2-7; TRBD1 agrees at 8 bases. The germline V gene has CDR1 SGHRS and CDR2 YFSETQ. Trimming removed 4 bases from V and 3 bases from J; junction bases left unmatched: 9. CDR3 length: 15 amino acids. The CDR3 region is CASSEGTGLLYEQYF. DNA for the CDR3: TGCGCCAGCAGCGAGGGGACAGGCCTGCTCTACGAGCAGTACTTC.

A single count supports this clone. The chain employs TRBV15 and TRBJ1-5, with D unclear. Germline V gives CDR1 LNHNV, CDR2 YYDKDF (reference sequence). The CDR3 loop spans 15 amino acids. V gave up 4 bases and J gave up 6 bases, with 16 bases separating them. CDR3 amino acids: CATSKAGSTGQPQHF. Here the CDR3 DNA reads TGTGCCACCAGCAAGGCTGGCTCGACGGGTCAGCCCCAGCATTTT.

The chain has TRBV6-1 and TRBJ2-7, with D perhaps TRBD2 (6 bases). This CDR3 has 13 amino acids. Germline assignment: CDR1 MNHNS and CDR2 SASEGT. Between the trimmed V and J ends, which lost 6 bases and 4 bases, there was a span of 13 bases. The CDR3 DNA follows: TGTGCCAGCAGAGAGCGGGTTGAGTACGAGCAGTACTTC. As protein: CASRERVEYEQYF.